Here is one TCR beta chain with its context. Data came from immunoSEQ multiplex PCR; TCRdb stores just in-frame clones and leaves some out. Counted here are 450 to 650 clones, over 60% occurring once; the ten biggest clones make up about a tenth. The sample originates from a study of preoperative IRX-2 immunotherapy in early breast cancer. CDR3 length: 13 amino acids. V was shortened by 5 bases and J by 2 bases, with 6 bases between the two germline ends. The germline gives CDR1 LNHDA, CDR2 SQIVND (reference sequence). Treatment in this sample: preoperative locoregional IRX-2 cytokine immunotherapy. Samples came from a phase Ib trial of preoperative locoregional IRX-2 cytokine immunotherapy.

This sequence was found in a human donor with breast cancer. The chain carries TRBV19 and TRBJ2-2; D gene ambiguous. The sequencing used tumor tissue, collected after IRX-2 immunotherapy. Here the CDR3 DNA reads TGTGCCAGTAGTTACGTAAACACCGGGGAGCTGTTTTTT. This gives the protein CASSYVNTGELFF.